The rows below give T cell receptor beta chains drawn from one sample of a study of shared clonotypes between healthy human individuals. Data came from immunoSEQ multiplex PCR; TCRdb stores just in-frame clones and leaves some out. The data hold about 2.4 million clones, with approximately 94% observed a single time. The specimen was naive CD4+ T cells from PBMCs. Receptors were obtained from a man younger than 35 in good health. Some clones in this sample may be carry-over from other donors' samples. The CDR3 runs from the conserved cysteine through the conserved F or W. The D gene is left open where the match is weak. Expanded clones get a size class; other rows say once, few or many, or leave the size out.

cdr3_nt cdr3_aa clone_size v_call d_call j_call
TGTGCCACCAGCCAAGGGACTAGCAGATACAATGAGCAGTTCTTC CATSQGTSRYNEQFF - TRBV15 TRBD2 TRBJ2-1
TGTGCCAGCAGTCTCCAGGAGTCACCCCTCCACTTT CASSLQESPLHF - TRBV28 - TRBJ1-6
TGTGCCAGCAGCTATCACTACGAGCAGTACTTC CASSYHYEQYF - TRBV7-9 - TRBJ2-7
TGTGCCAGCAGCCGGTCCGCTATTAGCGGGAGCTCCTACAATGAGCAGTTCTTC CASSRSAISGSSYNEQFF - TRBV11-2 TRBD2 TRBJ2-1
TGTGCCAGCAGCCCCACCGGGGGAGTGGATACGCAGTATTTT CASSPTGGVDTQYF once TRBV5-6 - TRBJ2-3
TGCAGCGTTGAAAAAGACAGGGAAGTGGAGACCCAGTACTTC CSVEKDREVETQYF - TRBV29-1 TRBD1 TRBJ2-5
TGTGCCAGCAGCGTACAAGAGACCCAGTACTTC CASSVQETQYF few TRBV7-9 - TRBJ2-5
TGTGCCAGCAGTACAGGGGGCTTAAACACTGAAGCTTTCTTT CASSTGGLNTEAFF - TRBV2 TRBD1 TRBJ1-1
TGTGCCAGCAGCCCCGGACAGGACACTGAAGCTTTCTTT CASSPGQDTEAFF - TRBV5-4 TRBD1 TRBJ1-1
TGTGCCAGCAGCATACTACCTACAGGGCCTAAATCCTACGAGCAGTACTTC CASSILPTGPKSYEQYF - TRBV7-9 - TRBJ2-7
TGTGCCAGCAGCAAGTCGGCGGGGGTCTCTGGGGCCAACGTCCTGACTTTC CASSKSAGVSGANVLTF - TRBV21-1 - TRBJ2-6
TGTGCCAGCACCTCAGAGGATACAGGGGGACTAAGCGAGCAGTACTTC CASTSEDTGGLSEQYF - TRBV28 - TRBJ2-7
TGCGCCAGCAGCTTGGCCGGGAGCGTGAGACCGGAAAACATTCAGTACTTC CASSLAGSVRPENIQYF - TRBV5-1 - TRBJ2-4
TGTGCCAGCAGCTTAGCGGCGAAAGGGTCGAATGAGCAGTTCTTC CASSLAAKGSNEQFF - TRBV7-2 - TRBJ2-1
TGTGCCAGCAGCTCAAGCGGGAGGGCCAGAGAGACCCAGTACTTC CASSSSGRARETQYF - TRBV28 TRBD2 TRBJ2-5
TGTGCCAGCAGTTACTCGTCAGGAGGCAACTATGGCTACACCTTC CASSYSSGGNYGYTF - TRBV6-5 - TRBJ1-2
TGCGCCAGCAGCTTGCTAGCTGTCTACAATGAGCAGTTCTTC CASSLLAVYNEQFF - TRBV5-1 - TRBJ2-1
TGTGCCAGCTCACCATTACAGGGAAATCAGCCCCAGCATTTT CASSPLQGNQPQHF few TRBV18 - TRBJ1-5
TGTGCCAGCATTCGGGAGGGAGGGACCTACGAGCAGTACTTC CASIREGGTYEQYF - TRBV28 TRBD2 TRBJ2-7
TGTGCCAGCAGTGAACTGTTTATAAGGGAGTACAACTATGGCTACACCTTC CASSELFIREYNYGYTF - TRBV6-1 - TRBJ1-2
TGTGCCAGCAGCCCTGGACAGGGCTCTGGAAACACCATATATTTT CASSPGQGSGNTIYF - TRBV28 TRBD1 TRBJ1-3
TGTGCCATCAGTGATGGAGGATCTAATGAAAAACTGTTTTTT CAISDGGSNEKLFF - TRBV10-3 - TRBJ1-4
TGTGCCAGTAGTATAAGACGCCTAGGCAATCAGCCCCAGCATTTT CASSIRRLGNQPQHF - TRBV19 - TRBJ1-5
TGTGCCAGCAGCTTCCGAGGACAGGGATCGAACACCGGGGAGCTGTTTTTT CASSFRGQGSNTGELFF - TRBV9 TRBD1 TRBJ2-2
TGTGCCAGTAGTATAGGAGTTAGCGGGAAAACCGGGGAGCTGTTTTTT CASSIGVSGKTGELFF - TRBV19 TRBD2 TRBJ2-2
TGTGCCAGCAGTTTTGCGGGGGGCGTAGGGTATGGCTACACCTTC CASSFAGGVGYGYTF - TRBV28 - TRBJ1-2
TGTGCCAGCAGTGAGGGACAGTATAATGAAAAACTGTTTTTT CASSEGQYNEKLFF - TRBV28 TRBD1 TRBJ1-4
TGTGCCAGTTCAGGGGGCCAGCAGATCAATCAGCCCCAGCATTTT CASSGGQQINQPQHF - TRBV19 TRBD1 TRBJ1-5